Presented here are 19 T cell receptor beta chains from one specimen sequenced in a study of blood T cell repertoires in COVID-19. Sequencing used immunoSEQ multiplex PCR; TCRdb keeps in-frame clones, though not all of them. The table records 25,000 to 35,000 clones, around 90% of them present only once. Specimen: peripheral blood. The receptors come from a human donor in a cohort sampled during active COVID-19.

This chain links TRBV3-1 (or the pseudogene TRBV3-2) with TRBJ1-1, with no clear D. The CDR3 runs 14 residues. Trimming stripped 4 bases from V and 1 base from J, with 10 bases between. The V gene's germline CDR1 is LGHDT and CDR2 YNNKEL (reference sequence). CDR3 residues: CASSLGFQNTEAFF. CDR3 DNA sequence: TGTGCCAGCAGCCTGGGCTTCCAGAACACTGAAGCTTTCTTT.

The genes are TRBV5-1 and TRBJ2-4, with 11 bases aligning to TRBD1. Unmatched junction bases numbered 3, after V lost 2 bases and J lost 8 bases. This CDR3 is built from 14 residues. Germline CDR1 is SGHRS and CDR2 is YFSETQ. The CDR3 protein is CASSLGQGADIQYF. As DNA, the CDR3 is TGCGCCAGCAGCTTAGGACAGGGGGCGGACATTCAGTACTTC.

V is TRBV7-9 and J is TRBJ1-6; tentatively, D is TRBD1 (5 bases). This CDR3 is built from 16 residues. V was trimmed by 5 bases and J by 6 bases, leaving 17 bases between them. Per germline, CDR1 SEHNR and CDR2 FQNEAQ (reference sequence). Here the CDR3 DNA reads TGTGCCAGCAGCGGAGGGGTCCGGACGTCTAATTCACCCCTCCACTTT. It yields the protein CASSGGVRTSNSPLHF.

This rearrangement joins TRBV2 to TRBJ2-3; 10 nucleotides match TRBD2. The CDR3 is 19 amino acids. Germline V CDR1 and CDR2: SNHLY, FYNNEI. With V trimmed by 2 bases and J by 8 bases, 19 bases remained unmatched. This CDR3 reads CASSEFGRGSGGRRGTQYF. Here the CDR3 DNA reads TGTGCCAGCAGTGAATTCGGTCGCGGTAGCGGGGGGCGCAGGGGTACGCAGTATTTT.

The CDR3 spells CASSSPRRAYYGYTF. In DNA form, the CDR3 reads TGTGCCAGCAGCTCCCCGCGGAGGGCTTACTATGGCTACACCTTC. The chain is built from TRBV5-6 and TRBJ1-2; D remains unclear. Germline V CDR1 and CDR2: SGHDT, YYEEEE. The CDR3 has 15 residues. V was pared by 3 bases and J by 3 bases, with 15 bases between.

The chain carries TRBV19 and TRBJ1-2; 7 positions match TRBD1. The CDR3 sequence is 14 residues long. V was clipped by 5 bases and J by 5 bases; unmatched bases: 8. Germline-derived CDR1 and CDR2 are LNHDA and SQIVND (reference sequence). The CDR3 DNA is TGTGCCAGTAGTCCGCAGGACAGGAGATATGGCTACACCTTC. Its translation: CASSPQDRRYGYTF.

The chain employs TRBV12-5 and TRBJ2-5; D gene ambiguous. V lost 0 bases and J 1 base, leaving 6 bases between the germline ends. Germline V lookup: CDR1 LGHNT, CDR2 FRNRAP. This CDR3 comprises 14 residues. The CDR3 sequence is CASGLVPGQETQYF. The CDR3 region has the DNA TGTGCTAGTGGTTTGGTACCGGGCCAAGAGACCCAGTACTTC.

The chain is built from TRBV6-1 and TRBJ2-7, with 8 nucleotides matching TRBD1. Germline loops: CDR1 MNHNS, CDR2 SASEGT. V was clipped by 2 bases and J by 6 bases; unmatched bases: 6. The CDR3 is 14 amino acids. The CDR3 region has the DNA TGTGCCAGCAGTGAATTGGGACAGGCCGGCGAGCAGTACTTC. This gives the protein CASSELGQAGEQYF.

This chain uses TRBV10-1 with TRBJ1-1; D is undetermined. Germline V lookup: CDR1 WNHNN, CDR2 SYGVQD (reference sequence). Trimming cost V 3 bases and J 6 bases, with 11 bases left between them. This CDR3 contains 13 residues. CDR3 in DNA: TGCGCCAGCAGTGATCTTGTCTCCTCTGAAGCTTTCTTT. This codes for CASSDLVSSEAFF.

This chain connects TRBV6-5 to TRBJ1-3; TRBD1 agrees at 8 bases. The CDR3 extends over 15 amino acids. Per the germline V gene, CDR1 is MNHEY and CDR2 is SVGAGI. J lost 0 bases, V lost 8 bases, and 6 bases had no gene match. CDR3 coding DNA: TGTGCCAGCGGCCGACAGGGGATCTCTGGAAACACCATATATTTT. This sequence encodes CASGRQGISGNTIYF.

This rearrangement joins TRBV11-2 to TRBJ2-5; 10 nucleotides align to TRBD2. CDR1 is SGHAT and CDR2 is FQNNGV in the germline V gene. This CDR3 has 16 residues. V lost 5 bases to trimming and J lost 0 bases; unmatched junction nucleotides: 6. As DNA, the CDR3 is TGTGCCAGCAGCCTCGGACTAGCGGACAACCAAGAGACCCAGTACTTC. Translated: CASSLGLADNQETQYF.

As DNA, the CDR3 is TGCAGCTTTGTTTCGACAGGGGCCACCGGGGAGCTGTTTTTT. Its protein is CSFVSTGATGELFF. The chain is built from TRBV29-1 and TRBJ2-2, with 8 bases fitting TRBD1. The trim removed 8 bases at V and 4 bases at J, leaving 9 bases unmatched. The germline gives CDR1 SQVTM, CDR2 ANQGSEA. CDR3 length equals 14 residues.

The gene calls are TRBV6-2 or TRBV6-3 and TRBJ2-1; D gene ambiguous. CDR1 is MNHEY, CDR2 SVGEGT, per germline. The CDR3 consists of 12 residues. Between the trimmed V and J ends, which lost 2 bases and 8 bases, there was a span of 7 bases. In DNA form, the CDR3 reads TGTGCCAGCAGTTACCCGGTCTATGAGCAGTTCTTC. This encodes CASSYPVYEQFF.

The genes are TRBV19 and TRBJ1-5; 7 positions match TRBD1. Looked up from germline, CDR1 is LNHDA and CDR2 is SQIVND (reference sequence). V gave up 7 bases and J gave up 2 bases; unmatched junction bases: 8. This CDR3 has 15 amino acids. The CDR3 is CASIPGGFGNQPQHF. The CDR3 coding sequence is TGTGCCAGTATCCCAGGGGGATTCGGCAATCAGCCCCAGCATTTT.

V usage is TRBV11-2 and J usage is TRBJ2-7; tentative D call: TRBD1 (6 bases). The germline V and J ends were trimmed by 4 bases and 4 bases, with 14 bases remaining between them. Germline V gene sequence: CDR1 SGHAT, CDR2 FQNNGV. This CDR3 contains 14 residues. The CDR3, as DNA: TGTGCCAGCAGCTCTATGACAGGTACTTACGAGCAGTACTTC. This gives the protein CASSSMTGTYEQYF.

A note on this clone: The germline gene is not matched at one end of the junction; a read error may be the cause. The chain is built from TRBV7-7 and TRBJ2-1; perhaps TRBD2 as D (7 bases). This CDR3 region has 13 residues. Germline lookup yields CDR1 SSHAT and CDR2 FNYEAQ (reference sequence). CDR3 DNA: TGTGCTAGCAGCTTAGGCGGGGCGGGGGCGCAGTTCTTC. Amino acids: CASSLGGAGAQFF.

The rearrangement links TRBV2 to TRBJ1-3; 9 bases agree with TRBD1. With 6 bases clipped from V and 4 bases from J, the junction kept 4 bases outside the gene matches. This CDR3 has 14 residues. Germline V gene lookup returns CDR1 SNHLY and CDR2 FYNNEI. The CDR3 loop reads CASRADRGGNTIYF. CDR3 nucleotides: TGTGCCAGCAGAGCAGACAGGGGGGGAAACACCATATATTTT.

The V gene is TRBV18, the J gene TRBJ1-6; maybe TRBD1 (6 bases). Germline CDR1 reads KGHSH; CDR2 reads LQKENI. This CDR3 is built from 15 residues. Trimming cost V 5 bases and J 5 bases, with 13 bases left between them. This CDR3 is CASSAGTPDNSPLHF. CDR3 bases: TGTGCCAGCTCAGCCGGGACACCCGATAATTCACCCCTCCACTTT.

The genes are TRBV9 and TRBJ1-1; unclear D gene. This CDR3 is built from 14 residues. Germline V gives CDR1 SGDLS, CDR2 YYNGEE. V lost 0 bases, J lost 0 bases, and 6 bases lay in between. The CDR3 loop reads CASSVAGMNTEAFF. The CDR3 region has the DNA TGTGCCAGCAGCGTAGCAGGCATGAACACTGAAGCTTTCTTT. The entire variable domain, with the rest obtained from reference TRBV9 and TRBJ1-1, is as follows: DSGVTQTPKHLITATGQRVTLRCSPRSGDLSVYWYQQSLDQGLQFLIQYYNGEERAKGNILERFSAQQFPDLHSELNLSSLELGDSALYFCASSVAGMNTEAFFGQGTRLTVV.